Listed below are T cell receptor beta chains from one sample, sequenced in a study of cytomegalovirus exposure and HLA in healthy donors. Using immunoSEQ multiplex PCR, the repertoire was profiled, and TCRdb retains in-frame clones only, with some absent. This table has 140,000 to 150,000 clones, about four fifths appearing once. Source material: PBMCs. The receptors were gathered from a woman aged 18 to 35 in good health and CMV-seropositive. CDR3s include the opening cysteine and the closing phenylalanine or tryptophan. The order of the fields is J gene, V gene, clone size, D gene, CDR3 protein, CDR3 DNA. The D gene is left open where the match is weak. Part of the rows lack a size; the others show once, few, many or a class for expanded clones.

J gene: TRBJ2-3
V gene: TRBV6-5
clone size: once
D gene: TRBD2
CDR3 protein: CASSGGGYPDTQYF
CDR3 DNA: TGTGCCAGCAGTGGCGGGGGGTACCCAGATACGCAGTATTTT

J gene: TRBJ2-1
V gene: TRBV7-8
clone size: .
D gene: TRBD2
CDR3 protein: CASSAGLNNEQFF
CDR3 DNA: TGTGCCAGCAGCGCGGGACTAAACAATGAGCAGTTCTTC

J gene: TRBJ1-2
V gene: TRBV7-2
clone size: .
D gene: .
CDR3 protein: CASSPEPSLRGYTF
CDR3 DNA: TGTGCCAGCAGTCCTGAGCCCTCACTACGAGGCTACACCTTC

J gene: TRBJ2-2
V gene: TRBV19
clone size: .
D gene: TRBD2
CDR3 protein: CASSKLLGGTSGGKGYTGELFF
CDR3 DNA: TGTGCCAGTAGCAAACTTCTTGGCGGGACTAGCGGGGGGAAAGGGTACACCGGGGAGCTGTTTTTT

J gene: TRBJ1-3
V gene: TRBV28
clone size: once
D gene: .
CDR3 protein: CASSFSSGNTIYF
CDR3 DNA: TGTGCCAGCAGTTTTAGCTCTGGAAACACCATATATTTT

J gene: TRBJ1-1
V gene: TRBV19
clone size: .
D gene: .
CDR3 protein: CASSRRMNTEAFF
CDR3 DNA: TGTGCCAGTAGTAGGAGGATGAACACTGAAGCTTTCTTT

J gene: TRBJ2-1
V gene: TRBV2
clone size: .
D gene: .
CDR3 protein: CASMRLAVMSNEQFF
CDR3 DNA: TGTGCCAGCATGCGGCTAGCAGTCATGAGCAATGAGCAGTTCTTC

J gene: TRBJ1-5
V gene: TRBV30
clone size: .
D gene: .
CDR3 protein: CAWSEGEWQPQHF
CDR3 DNA: TGTGCCTGGAGTGAAGGGGAATGGCAGCCCCAGCATTTT

J gene: TRBJ2-7
V gene: TRBV7-8
clone size: .
D gene: TRBD1
CDR3 protein: CASSLGITGGGDEQYF
CDR3 DNA: TGTGCCAGCAGCTTAGGAATTACAGGGGGTGGGGACGAGCAGTACTTC

J gene: TRBJ1-3
V gene: TRBV5-4
clone size: .
D gene: .
CDR3 protein: CASSFTGSGNTIYF
CDR3 DNA: TGTGCCAGCAGCTTTACAGGGTCGGGAAACACCATATATTTT

J gene: TRBJ2-3
V gene: TRBV18
clone size: .
D gene: .
CDR3 protein: CASQYTGTADTQYF
CDR3 DNA: TGTGCCAGCCAGTACACAGGGACGGCAGATACGCAGTATTTT

J gene: TRBJ1-2
V gene: TRBV6-1
clone size: .
D gene: TRBD1
CDR3 protein: CASSVTGNYGYTF
CDR3 DNA: TGTGCCAGCAGTGTGACAGGGAACTATGGCTACACCTTC

J gene: TRBJ1-5
V gene: TRBV6-1
clone size: few
D gene: .
CDR3 protein: CASTPTESQPQHF
CDR3 DNA: TGTGCCAGCACCCCGACAGAGAGTCAGCCCCAGCATTTT

J gene: TRBJ2-7
V gene: TRBV6-6
clone size: many
D gene: .
CDR3 protein: CASSYSEFSYEQYF
CDR3 DNA: TGTGCCAGCAGTTACTCGGAGTTTTCCTACGAGCAGTACTTC

J gene: TRBJ1-5
V gene: TRBV28
clone size: .
D gene: .
CDR3 protein: CASSKGGSRQPQHF
CDR3 DNA: TGTGCCAGCAGCAAGGGGGGGTCAAGGCAGCCCCAGCATTTT

J gene: TRBJ2-2
V gene: TRBV5-1
clone size: .
D gene: .
CDR3 protein: CASRDGPGELFF
CDR3 DNA: TGCGCCAGCAGAGATGGGCCCGGGGAGCTGTTTTTT

J gene: TRBJ2-1
V gene: TRBV7-8
clone size: .
D gene: TRBD2
CDR3 protein: CASRKTTQTSGGSYGEQFF
CDR3 DNA: TGTGCCAGCAGAAAGACGACACAGACTAGCGGGGGGTCATACGGGGAGCAGTTCTTC

J gene: TRBJ2-1
V gene: TRBV5-1
clone size: .
D gene: .
CDR3 protein: CASKRGELDRSAEQFF
CDR3 DNA: TGCGCCAGCAAAAGGGGGGAGTTGGACAGGTCCGCTGAGCAGTTCTTC

J gene: TRBJ2-1
V gene: TRBV5-1
clone size: .
D gene: TRBD2
CDR3 protein: CASSLRGGYNEQFF
CDR3 DNA: TGCGCCAGCAGCTTGCGGGGGGGATACAATGAGCAGTTCTTC

J gene: TRBJ1-6
V gene: TRBV21-1
clone size: .
D gene: .
CDR3 protein: CASSTTTGKGRSNSPLHF
CDR3 DNA: TGTGCCAGCAGCACCACGACAGGGAAGGGGAGGTCGAATTCACCCCTCCACTTT

J gene: TRBJ2-7
V gene: TRBV6-6
clone size: .
D gene: TRBD2
CDR3 protein: CASSIILAGGSYEQYF
CDR3 DNA: TGTGCCAGCAGCATAATCCTAGCGGGGGGCTCCTACGAGCAGTACTTC

J gene: TRBJ1-6
V gene: TRBV4-1
clone size: once
D gene: .
CDR3 protein: CASSPLSSSSYNSPLHF
CDR3 DNA: TGCGCCAGCAGCCCTCTCTCGTCGAGCTCCTATAATTCACCCCTCCACTTT

J gene: TRBJ1-5
V gene: TRBV9
clone size: .
D gene: .
CDR3 protein: CASSVAGANQPQHF
CDR3 DNA: TGTGCCAGCAGCGTCGCAGGGGCCAATCAGCCCCAGCATTTT

J gene: TRBJ1-1
V gene: TRBV5-1
clone size: .
D gene: TRBD1
CDR3 protein: CASSWQNRGAEAFF
CDR3 DNA: TGCGCCAGCAGCTGGCAAAACAGGGGGGCTGAAGCTTTCTTT

J gene: TRBJ1-4
V gene: TRBV7-6
clone size: .
D gene: .
CDR3 protein: CASSLEVNEKLFF
CDR3 DNA: TGTGCCAGCAGCTTGGAGGTTAATGAAAAACTGTTTTTT

J gene: TRBJ2-2
V gene: TRBV6-5
clone size: .
D gene: .
CDR3 protein: CASSYRAGAGELFF
CDR3 DNA: TGTGCCAGCAGTTACAGGGCAGGGGCCGGGGAGCTGTTTTTT

J gene: TRBJ2-1
V gene: TRBV5-1
clone size: .
D gene: TRBD2
CDR3 protein: CASSWGVGRGAYNEQFF
CDR3 DNA: TGCGCCAGCAGCTGGGGGGTGGGGCGGGGGGCCTACAATGAGCAGTTCTTC

J gene: TRBJ2-1
V gene: TRBV19
clone size: .
D gene: TRBD1
CDR3 protein: CVTGTGDNEQFF
CDR3 DNA: TGTGTCACCGGGACAGGGGACAATGAGCAGTTCTTC

J gene: TRBJ1-2
V gene: TRBV2
clone size: .
D gene: TRBD1
CDR3 protein: CASRGDSFTYGYTF
CDR3 DNA: TGTGCCAGCAGGGGGGACAGTTTCACCTATGGCTACACCTTC

J gene: TRBJ1-6
V gene: TRBV5-1
clone size: few
D gene: .
CDR3 protein: CASSASGQLNSPLHF
CDR3 DNA: TGCGCCAGCAGCGCTTCCGGACAGCTTAATTCACCCCTCCACTTT

J gene: TRBJ1-4
V gene: TRBV18
clone size: .
D gene: .
CDR3 protein: CASSARGSSTTTNEKLFF
CDR3 DNA: TGTGCCAGCTCAGCCAGAGGGAGTAGCACTACAACTAATGAAAAACTGTTTTTT

J gene: TRBJ1-2
V gene: TRBV5-8
clone size: .
D gene: .
CDR3 protein: CATLFGKANYGYTF
CDR3 DNA: TGTGCCACCCTCTTCGGGAAAGCTAACTATGGCTACACCTTC

J gene: TRBJ2-5
V gene: TRBV18
clone size: .
D gene: TRBD1
CDR3 protein: CASSRQGAVGQETQYF
CDR3 DNA: TGTGCCAGCTCACGACAGGGGGCCGTAGGACAAGAGACCCAGTACTTC

J gene: TRBJ2-1
V gene: TRBV29-1
clone size: .
D gene: .
CDR3 protein: CSPRVRNEQFF
CDR3 DNA: TGCAGCCCACGCGTGAGGAATGAGCAGTTCTTC

J gene: TRBJ1-1
V gene: TRBV18
clone size: .
D gene: TRBD1
CDR3 protein: CASSPSGTGGTEAFF
CDR3 DNA: TGTGCCAGCTCACCTTCCGGGACAGGGGGCACTGAAGCTTTCTTT

J gene: TRBJ2-7
V gene: TRBV27
clone size: .
D gene: .
CDR3 protein: CANLQGFYEQYF
CDR3 DNA: TGTGCCAATCTCCAGGGGTTCTACGAGCAGTACTTC

J gene: TRBJ1-6
V gene: TRBV10-3
clone size: .
D gene: .
CDR3 protein: CAISEVGSSYNSPLHF
CDR3 DNA: TGTGCCATCAGTGAAGTGGGGAGCTCCTATAATTCACCCCTCCACTTT

J gene: TRBJ1-1
V gene: TRBV6-5
clone size: .
D gene: .
CDR3 protein: CASSQRAVSGTEAFF
CDR3 DNA: TGTGCCAGCAGCCAACGGGCCGTCTCGGGGACTGAAGCTTTCTTT

J gene: TRBJ2-3
V gene: TRBV12-5
clone size: .
D gene: TRBD1
CDR3 protein: CASGLVVGDRVTDTQYF
CDR3 DNA: TGTGCTAGTGGTTTGGTGGTTGGGGACAGAGTCACAGATACGCAGTATTTT

J gene: TRBJ2-5
V gene: TRBV11-2
clone size: .
D gene: TRBD2
CDR3 protein: CASSHGLAGGIQETQYF
CDR3 DNA: TGTGCCAGCAGCCACGGACTAGCGGGGGGTATCCAAGAGACCCAGTACTTC

J gene: TRBJ1-1
V gene: TRBV5-1
clone size: few
D gene: TRBD1
CDR3 protein: CASSLTGQGGAFF
CDR3 DNA: TGCGCCAGCAGCTTGACGGGACAGGGGGGAGCTTTCTTT